These 7 T cell receptor beta chains originate from one sample sequenced in a study of CD8+CD57+ T cells in acquired aplastic anemia. All patients picked for sequencing had shown, by flow cytometry, an expansion of CD8+CD57+ cells. Genomic DNA templated the TCR beta VDJ and CDR3 profiling. TCRdb re-called the reads through MiXCR, storing one row per CDR3 protein. Of about 98,000 distinct CDR3 sequences in the sample, 55% to 70% were seen once. Sequenced sample: sorted CD4+, CD8+, or CD8+CD57+ T cells (not recorded which) from PBMCs. The receptors derive from a human donor with aplastic anemia.

The sample holds a few counts of this clonotype. The V gene is TRBV10-3, the J gene TRBJ2-5; the D gene is possibly TRBD2 (7 bases). This CDR3 is 16 amino acids long. V was clipped by 0 bases and J by 7 bases, with 18 bases between them. CDR1 and CDR2 (germline): ENHRY, SYGVKD. CDR3 protein: CAISESRSGGIATQYF. CDR3 nucleotide sequence: TGTGCCATCAGTGAGTCGAGGTCGGGGGGCATCGCGACCCAGTACTTC.

V and J are TRBV5-6 and TRBJ2-3; D gene uncertain. V gave up 0 bases and J gave up 10 bases, with 6 bases separating them. The CDR3 sequence is 11 residues long. The V gene's germline CDR1 is SGHDT and CDR2 YYEEEE. CDR3 loop: CASSLGDPQYF. CDR3 DNA sequence: TGTGCCAGCAGCTTGGGCGATCCGCAGTATTTT.

V usage is TRBV2 and J usage is TRBJ2-2; D perhaps matches TRBD2 (6 bases). The CDR3 loop spans 13 amino acids. From germline, CDR1 is SNHLY and CDR2 FYNNEI. V was pared by 6 bases and J by 10 bases, with 15 bases between. The CDR3 DNA reads as TGTGCCAGCAGCCACAATTGGGGGGAGGAGCTGTTTTTT. This translates into CASSHNWGEELFF.

This chain connects TRBV7-9 to TRBJ2-7; D call uncertain. This CDR3 is 12 amino acids long. The germline CDR1 and CDR2 sequences are SEHNR and FQNEAQ (reference sequence). V lost 5 bases to trimming and J lost 5 bases, with 10 bases between them. CDR3 nucleotides: TGTGCCAGCAGCCCTAATTGGAACGAGCAGTACTTC. It translates to CASSPNWNEQYF.

The gene calls are TRBV7-9 and TRBJ2-7; D possibly corresponds to TRBD1 (6 bases). CDR1 and CDR2 (germline): SEHNR, FQNEAQ (reference sequence). The CDR3 is made up of 13 amino acids. Trimming took 5 bases from V and 0 from J, leaving 8 bases between them. DNA for the CDR3: TGTGCCAGCAGCCAGGGGACCTCCTACGAGCAGTACTTC. It translates to CASSQGTSYEQYF.

This chain joins TRBV29-1 and TRBJ2-6; D possibly matches TRBD1 or TRBD2 (5 bases each). This CDR3 has 16 residues. Germline CDR1 is SQVTM and CDR2 is ANQGSEA. The V end was cut by 4 bases, the J end by 0 bases, with 13 bases between. CDR3 region: CSVVGPISSGANVLTF. The CDR3 bases are TGCAGCGTTGTGGGACCCATAAGCTCTGGGGCCAACGTCCTGACTTTC.

J is TRBJ1-2 and V is TRBV10-3; tentative D call: TRBD1 (5 bases). The V end lost 4 bases, the J end lost 4 bases, and 10 bases lay between the germline ends. This CDR3 is built from 13 residues. CDR1 is ENHRY and CDR2 is SYGVKD in the germline V gene. CDR3 region: CAISVARGYGYTF. CDR3 sequence (DNA): TGTGCCATCAGTGTGGCGAGGGGCTATGGCTACACCTTC.